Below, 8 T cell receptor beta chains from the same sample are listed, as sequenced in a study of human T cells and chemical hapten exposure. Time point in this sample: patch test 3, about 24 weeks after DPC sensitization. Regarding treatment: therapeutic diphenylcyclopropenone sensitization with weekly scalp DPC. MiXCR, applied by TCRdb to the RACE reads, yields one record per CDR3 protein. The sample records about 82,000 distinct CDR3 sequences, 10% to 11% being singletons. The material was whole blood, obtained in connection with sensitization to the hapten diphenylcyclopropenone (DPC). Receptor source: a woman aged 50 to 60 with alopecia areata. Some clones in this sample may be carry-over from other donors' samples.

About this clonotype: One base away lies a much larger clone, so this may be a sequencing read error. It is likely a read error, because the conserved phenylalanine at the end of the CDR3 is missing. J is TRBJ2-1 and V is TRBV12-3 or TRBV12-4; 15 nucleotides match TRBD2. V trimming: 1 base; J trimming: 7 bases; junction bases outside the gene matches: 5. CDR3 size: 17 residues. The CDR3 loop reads CASSLVGGTSGRNEQFL. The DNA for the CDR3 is TGTGCCAGCAGTTTAGTCGGGGGGACTAGCGGGAGGAATGAGCAGTTCCTC.

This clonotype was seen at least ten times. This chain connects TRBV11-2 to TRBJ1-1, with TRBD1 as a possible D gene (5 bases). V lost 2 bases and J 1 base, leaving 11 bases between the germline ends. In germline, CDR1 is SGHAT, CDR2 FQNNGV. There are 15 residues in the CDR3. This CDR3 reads CASSLRGAGNTEAFF. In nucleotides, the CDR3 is TGTGCCAGCAGCTTACGTGGGGCTGGGAACACTGAAGCTTTCTTT.

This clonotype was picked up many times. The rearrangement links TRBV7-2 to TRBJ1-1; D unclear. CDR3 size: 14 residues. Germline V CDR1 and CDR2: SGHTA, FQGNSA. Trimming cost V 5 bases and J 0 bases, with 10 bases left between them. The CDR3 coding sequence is TGTGCCAGCAGCCACGGCGGCCTGAACACTGAAGCTTTCTTT. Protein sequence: CASSHGGLNTEAFF.

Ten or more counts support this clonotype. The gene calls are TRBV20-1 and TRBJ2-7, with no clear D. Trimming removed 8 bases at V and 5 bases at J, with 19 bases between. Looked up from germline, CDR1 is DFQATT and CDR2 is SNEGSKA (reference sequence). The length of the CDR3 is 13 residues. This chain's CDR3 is CSLCSRVGDEQYF. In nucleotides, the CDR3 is TGCAGTCTATGTTCAAGGGTAGGAGACGAGCAGTACTTC.

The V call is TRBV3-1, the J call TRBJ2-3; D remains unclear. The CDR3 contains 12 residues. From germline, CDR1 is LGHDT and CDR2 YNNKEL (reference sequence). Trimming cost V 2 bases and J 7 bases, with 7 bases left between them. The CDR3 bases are TGTGCCAGCAGCCAACTCACCCATACGCAGTATTTT. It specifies CASSQLTHTQYF.

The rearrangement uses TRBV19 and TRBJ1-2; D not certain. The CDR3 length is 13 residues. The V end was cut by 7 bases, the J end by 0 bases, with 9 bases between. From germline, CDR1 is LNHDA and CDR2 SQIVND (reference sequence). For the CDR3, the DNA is TGTGCCAGTAATGGACCTCCTAACTATGGCTACACCTTC. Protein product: CASNGPPNYGYTF. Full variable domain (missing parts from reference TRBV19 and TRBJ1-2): DGGITQSPKYLFRKEGQNVTLSCEQNLNHDAMYWYRQDPGQGLRLIYYSQIVNDFQKGDIAEGYSVSREKKESFPLTVTSAQKNPTAFYLCASNGPPNYGYTFGSGTRLTVV.

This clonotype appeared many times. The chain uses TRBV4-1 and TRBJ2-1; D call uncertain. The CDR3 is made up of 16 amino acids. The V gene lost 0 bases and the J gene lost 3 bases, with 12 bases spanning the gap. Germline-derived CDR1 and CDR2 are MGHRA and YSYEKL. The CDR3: CASSQESGSIYNEQFF. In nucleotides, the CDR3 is TGCGCCAGCAGCCAAGAAAGTGGGTCCATCTACAATGAGCAGTTCTTC.

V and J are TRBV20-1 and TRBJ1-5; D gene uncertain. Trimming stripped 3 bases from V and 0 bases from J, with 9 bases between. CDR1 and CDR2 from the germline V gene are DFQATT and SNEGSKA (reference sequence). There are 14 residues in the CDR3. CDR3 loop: CSARSGDSNQPQHF. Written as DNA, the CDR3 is TGCAGTGCTAGGTCTGGAGATAGCAATCAGCCCCAGCATTTT.